Below, 11 T cell receptor beta chains from the same sample are listed, as sequenced in a study of technical replicates of blood from four donors. The method was immunoSEQ multiplex PCR; TCRdb's version includes in-frame clones alone and lacks a portion of them. Among roughly 62,000 clones listed, around 91% were seen once. Sequenced material: PBMCs. These receptors originate from a human donor in good health. Some clones in this sample may be carry-over from other donors' samples.

The V and J genes are TRBV7-3 and TRBJ1-2; 7 positions match TRBD1. The CDR3 is made up of 14 amino acids. Germline values: CDR1 SGHTA, CDR2 FQGTGA. The V gene end was trimmed by 3 bases and the J gene end by 7 bases; junction bases not matched to a gene: 8. CDR3 sequence reads: CASSFSGQEGGYTF. CDR3 DNA: TGTGCCAGCAGCTTCAGCGGACAGGAGGGTGGCTACACCTTC.

The CDR3 DNA sequence: TGTGCCAGCAGCCTATGGACAGGGGGCCCGAGGGGGGCCAAAAACATTCAGTACTTC. As protein: CASSLWTGGPRGAKNIQYF. The chain has TRBV5-6 and TRBJ2-4; 11 positions match TRBD1. V was pared by 4 bases and J by 1 base, with 13 bases of the junction left unmatched. The CDR3 extends over 19 amino acids. Germline CDR1 reads SGHDT; CDR2 reads YYEEEE. Full variable domain (rest looked up from reference TRBV5-6 and TRBJ2-4): DAGVTQSPTHLIKTRGQQVTLRCSPKSGHDTVSWYQQALGQGPQFIFQYYEEEERQRGNFPDRFSGHQFPNYSSELNVNALLLGDSALYLCASSLWTGGPRGAKNIQYFGAGTRLSVL.

The V call is TRBV2, the J call TRBJ2-3; 8 nucleotides line up with TRBD2. The CDR3 is 15 residues long. Germline V gene data show CDR1 as SNHLY and CDR2 as FYNNEI. With 5 bases clipped from V and 5 bases from J, the junction kept 9 bases outside the gene matches. The CDR3 loop is CASSLRGREGDTQYF. Here the CDR3 DNA reads TGTGCCAGCAGTCTCCGGGGACGGGAGGGAGATACGCAGTATTTT.

This clone showed up just once. The chain carries TRBV20-1 and TRBJ1-2; D is unclear. The V gene lost 6 bases and the J gene lost 5 bases, with 4 bases spanning the gap. This CDR3 region has 9 residues. Germline V CDR1 and CDR2: DFQATT, SNEGSKA (reference sequence). In nucleotides, the CDR3 is TGCAGTGCCGTTTATGGCTACACCTTC. It specifies CSAVYGYTF.

The V gene is TRBV6-1, the J gene TRBJ2-3, with D perhaps matching TRBD2 (5 bases). Germline V gives CDR1 MNHNS, CDR2 SASEGT. This CDR3 has 14 residues. Trimming took 7 bases from V and 0 from J, leaving 11 bases between them. DNA of the CDR3: TGTGCCAGCAACACACGGACTAGCACAGATACGCAGTATTTT. Encoded protein: CASNTRTSTDTQYF.

This clone was observed a few times. This chain uses TRBV7-9 with TRBJ1-1, with D perhaps TRBD1 (6 bases). The V gene lost 5 bases and the J gene lost 4 bases, with 23 bases spanning the gap. The germline CDR1 and CDR2 sequences are SEHNR and FQNEAQ (reference sequence). The CDR3 extends over 17 amino acids. The CDR3 here is CASSPIRGAERGTEAFF. The CDR3 nucleotides are TGTGCCAGCAGCCCGATTCGGGGGGCGGAGAGGGGCACTGAAGCTTTCTTT.

The chain links TRBV19 to TRBJ2-1; D is unclear. The V end lost 1 base, the J end lost 8 bases, and 3 bases lay between the germline ends. This CDR3 comprises 11 residues. Germline V gene data show CDR1 as LNHDA and CDR2 as SQIVND (reference sequence). The CDR3 spells CASSIAYEQFF. The CDR3 DNA sequence: TGTGCCAGTAGTATAGCGTATGAGCAGTTCTTC.

This clone was observed a handful of times. The rearrangement joins TRBV7-9 to TRBJ2-5, with 10 bases aligning to TRBD2. The CDR3 has 15 residues. Trimming took 2 bases from V and 7 from J; bases not matched to a gene: 7. CDR1 SEHNR and CDR2 FQNEAQ come from the germline V gene (reference sequence). The CDR3 DNA is TGTGCCAGCAGCTTAAGGAGCGGGGGGGCAGGGACCCAGTACTTC. Its translation: CASSLRSGGAGTQYF.

The chain has TRBV7-3 and TRBJ2-1, with D possibly TRBD1 on 6 matching bases. There are 14 residues in the CDR3. Germline CDR1 is SGHTA and CDR2 is FQGTGA. V was shortened by 5 bases and J by 12 bases, with 20 bases between the two germline ends. CDR3 sequence (DNA): TGTGCCAGCAGCCTCGGAGGTGGGGGCGGTATGCAGTTCTTC. Its translation: CASSLGGGGGMQFF.

As concerns this clone: The junction departs from the called germline gene at one end, perhaps through a read error. CDR3 DNA sequence: TGCGCCAGCAGCCAAGAGGGACAAGGGACCCAGTACTTC. Translation: CASSQEGQGTQYF. The chain has TRBV4-3 and TRBJ2-5, with D maybe TRBD1 (6 bases). Germline V gives CDR1 LGHNA, CDR2 YSLEER. The CDR3 consists of 13 residues.

The chain uses TRBV11-2 and TRBJ1-5; TRBD1 matches at 8 bases. CDR3 length: 15 residues. Germline CDR1 reads SGHAT; CDR2 reads FQNNGV. J was trimmed by 3 bases and V by 5 bases; bases with no gene match: 6. CDR3 sequence (DNA): TGTGCCAGCAGCCTTGACAGGGGCATCAATCAGCCCCAGCATTTT. It yields the protein CASSLDRGINQPQHF.